These 31 T cell receptor beta chains share one sample of origin, sequenced in a study of OX40 agonist ivuxolimab in advanced cancers. Repertoires were generated with immunoSEQ multiplex PCR, while TCRdb's copy carries only in-frame clones and drops some. The sample contains 45,000 to 50,000 clones, approximately 88% of which appear only once. Sample: CD4+ or CD8+ T cells sorted from blood, taken in a trial of the OX40 agonist ivuxolimab. The receptor set was obtained from an adult with an advanced solid tumor such as melanoma, head and neck, liver or kidney cancer.

The chain has TRBV29-1 and TRBJ2-7; a weak D match, TRBD1 (6 bases). The CDR3 length is 15 residues. Germline V gene data show CDR1 as SQVTM and CDR2 as ANQGSEA. Trimming left V 0 bases short and J 5 bases short, with 17 bases between. The CDR3 nucleotides read TGCAGCGTTGAAGAATCGCCCACAGGGTTGGACGAGCAGTACTTC. Its protein is CSVEESPTGLDEQYF.

The chain is built from TRBV28 and TRBJ1-1; D is uncertain. The CDR3 contains 14 residues. The ends were cut back, 6 bases at V and 3 bases at J, with 14 bases in the middle. Germline CDR1 is MDHEN and CDR2 is SYDVKM. CDR3 coding DNA: TGTGCCAGCAGGCCCTCGTCCAGACACACTGAAGCTTTCTTT. Protein: CASRPSSRHTEAFF.

This chain uses TRBV7-3 with TRBJ2-3; D is ambiguous. The CDR3 has 12 residues. Germline assignment: CDR1 SGHTA and CDR2 FQGTGA. V lost 8 bases and J 2 bases, leaving 8 bases between the germline ends. The CDR3 coding sequence is TGTGCCAGCCAGAAAATCACAGATACGCAGTATTTT. Protein: CASQKITDTQYF.

This clone was seen more than once but under ten times. The rearrangement uses TRBV28 and TRBJ2-7; 7 nucleotides align to TRBD1. The CDR3 totals 16 residues. CDR1 is MDHEN and CDR2 is SYDVKM in the germline V gene. V shed 6 bases, J shed 0 bases, and the junction held 11 bases outside the gene matches. DNA for the CDR3: TGTGCCAGCAGATCTCGCTGGACAGGTATCTCCTACGAGCAGTACTTC. Its translation: CASRSRWTGISYEQYF.

This rearrangement joins TRBV4-1 to TRBJ2-1; D possibly uses TRBD1 or TRBD2 (5 bases each). CDR1 is MGHRA, CDR2 YSYEKL, per germline. The V end lost 8 bases, the J end lost 2 bases, and 16 bases lay between the germline ends. CDR3 length: 15 residues. The CDR3 loop reads CASQRAGTTYNEQFF. CDR3 in DNA: TGCGCCAGCCAAAGGGCAGGGACCACCTACAATGAGCAGTTCTTC.

V and J are TRBV13 and TRBJ2-3; 9 bases fit TRBD2. The V segment lost 0 bases and the J segment 2 bases; nucleotides outside the gene matches: 3. This CDR3 spans 16 amino acids. Germline values: CDR1 PRHDT, CDR2 FYEKMQ (reference sequence). The CDR3 DNA is TGTGCCAGCAGCTTAGGAGCGGGAGGCTTCACAGATACGCAGTATTTT. It encodes CASSLGAGGFTDTQYF.

This clone was seen just once. V is TRBV2 and J is TRBJ1-6, with D unclear. Germline V CDR1 and CDR2: SNHLY, FYNNEI. Trimming removed 8 bases at V and 9 bases at J, with 14 bases between. The CDR3 extends over 13 amino acids. CDR3 sequence: CASQGRAGSPLHF. As DNA, the CDR3 is TGTGCCAGCCAAGGGAGGGCCGGTTCACCCCTCCACTTT.

The V gene is TRBV6-6, the J gene TRBJ2-7; D is unresolved. Germline values: CDR1 MNHNY, CDR2 SVGAGI (reference sequence). Between the trimmed V and J ends, which lost 0 bases and 6 bases, there was a span of 12 bases. The length of the CDR3 is 14 residues. Written as DNA, the CDR3 is TGTGCCAGCAGTTACTCAGGGCCCCTGACCGAGCAGTACTTC. Its translation is CASSYSGPLTEQYF.

The rearrangement joins TRBV15 to TRBJ2-1; the D is unclear. Germline values: CDR1 LNHNV, CDR2 YYDKDF (reference sequence). The CDR3 contains 15 residues. V gave up 0 bases and J gave up 0 bases, with 6 bases separating them. This CDR3 reads CATSRERSSYNEQFF. In DNA form, the CDR3 reads TGTGCCACCAGCAGAGAAAGGAGCTCCTACAATGAGCAGTTCTTC.

This clone has a handful of counts. An end of the junction does not agree with germline; a read error may underlie this. J is TRBJ2-7 and V is TRBV10-3; D might be TRBD2 (6 bases). The CDR3 runs 14 residues. Germline V gene lookup returns CDR1 ENHRY and CDR2 SYGVKD. CDR3 region: CAISGGGSSYEQYF. The CDR3 DNA sequence: TGTGCCATTAGTGGGGGAGGATCCTCCTACGAGCAGTACTTC.

J is TRBJ2-7 and V is TRBV4-2; 9 bases agree with TRBD1. The CDR3 loop spans 14 amino acids. V gave up 5 bases and J gave up 2 bases; unmatched junction bases: 4. Germline loops: CDR1 LGHNA, CDR2 YNFKEQ. The CDR3, as DNA: TGTGCCAGCAGCGAAGGGACAGGGCCCTACGAGCAGTACTTC. Protein sequence: CASSEGTGPYEQYF.

The rearrangement joins TRBV10-3 to TRBJ2-3; 9 bases are shared with TRBD2. V shed 2 bases and J 2 bases; nucleotides not matched to a gene: 20. This CDR3 region has 21 residues. Germline V gene data show CDR1 as ENHRY and CDR2 as SYGVKD. Written as DNA, the CDR3 is TGTGCCATCAGTGAGCCGGTGTTGGCGGGAGGGCTTCCTGAATACACAGATACGCAGTATTTT. It encodes CAISEPVLAGGLPEYTDTQYF.

V and J are TRBV5-4 and TRBJ1-1; D is perhaps TRBD1 (5 bases). Germline V CDR1 and CDR2: SGHNT, YYREEE (reference sequence). V lost 5 bases and J lost 8, with 19 bases in between. This CDR3 has 14 amino acids. The CDR3 is CASSFYYRPREAFF. The CDR3 DNA reads as TGTGCCAGCAGTTTCTATTACAGGCCGCGGGAAGCTTTCTTT.

In its sample, this clone was seen once. The chain couples TRBV7-9 to TRBJ1-6, with D hard to call. CDR3 length: 12 amino acids. Trimming cost V 1 base and J 9 bases, with 4 bases left between them. Looked up from germline, CDR1 is SEHNR and CDR2 is FQNEAQ (reference sequence). CDR3 in amino acids: CASSLGISPLHF. The DNA of the CDR3 is TGTGCCAGCAGCTTAGGGATTTCACCCCTCCACTTT.

The chain is built from TRBV5-1 and TRBJ2-3, with 10 bases fitting TRBD1. CDR3 length: 15 amino acids. Germline CDR1 SGHRS, CDR2 YFSETQ. V shed 2 bases, J shed 4 bases, and the junction held 4 bases outside the gene matches. Here the CDR3 DNA reads TGCGCCAGCAGCTTCTCCGGACAGGGGGCAGATACGCAGTATTTT. Its translation is CASSFSGQGADTQYF.

The rearrangement joins TRBV6-5 to TRBJ2-5; a weak D match, TRBD1 (5 bases). CDR1 and CDR2 (germline): MNHEY, SVGAGI. Trimming stripped 6 bases from V and 1 base from J, with 12 bases between. This CDR3 spans 14 amino acids. The CDR3 sequence is CASSPRQPQETQYF. The CDR3 DNA reads TGTGCCAGCAGCCCCCGACAGCCCCAAGAGACCCAGTACTTC.

This clone is a singleton in its sample. V gene TRBV19 combines with J gene TRBJ1-2; D is ambiguous. The CDR3 totals 14 residues. Trimming pared 5 bases from V and 6 bases from J, leaving 16 bases between. Looked up from germline, CDR1 is LNHDA and CDR2 is SQIVND (reference sequence). DNA of the CDR3: TGTGCCAGTAGTTATGGTCGGTCTTTGGATGGCTACACCTTC. Translated: CASSYGRSLDGYTF.

The gene calls are TRBV5-6 and TRBJ1-1; D perhaps matches TRBD1 (5 bases). Germline-derived CDR1 and CDR2 are SGHDT and YYEEEE. The V gene lost 2 bases and the J gene lost 4 bases, with 6 bases spanning the gap. CDR3 size: 12 residues. CDR3 region: CASSFGGTEAFF. The CDR3 coding sequence is TGTGCCAGCAGCTTCGGGGGCACTGAAGCTTTCTTT. The variable domain in full, with the rest retrieved from reference TRBV5-6 and TRBJ1-1, is DAGVTQSPTHLIKTRGQQVTLRCSPKSGHDTVSWYQQALGQGPQFIFQYYEEEERQRGNFPDRFSGHQFPNYSSELNVNALLLGDSALYLCASSFGGTEAFFGQGTRLTVV.

In its sample, this clone was seen once. This rearrangement joins TRBV2 to TRBJ2-1; 7 positions match TRBD1. The CDR3 is 13 residues long. Germline assignment: CDR1 SNHLY and CDR2 FYNNEI. Trimming at V came to 3 bases and at J to 8 bases, leaving 4 bases not matched to a gene. The CDR3 here is CASSENDRDEQFF. CDR3 nucleotides: TGTGCCAGCAGTGAGAATGACAGGGATGAGCAGTTCTTC.

This chain connects TRBV4-3 to TRBJ2-4, with D maybe TRBD2 (6 bases). CDR3 length: 16 amino acids. V was trimmed by 0 bases and J by 8 bases, leaving 17 bases between them. Per germline, CDR1 LGHNA and CDR2 YSLEER. CDR3 in DNA: TGCGCCAGCAGCCAAGAGGAGCGGGCTCCCCCGGACATTCAGTACTTC. Translating gives CASSQEERAPPDIQYF.

This chain links TRBV5-5 with TRBJ1-2, with 7 bases lining up with TRBD1. The trim removed 0 bases at V and 8 bases at J, leaving 7 bases unmatched. This CDR3 region has 14 residues. Germline CDR1 and CDR2: SGHKS and YYEKEE (reference sequence). Written as DNA, the CDR3 is TGTGCCAGCAGCTTGGCGGGACAGAGAGGGGGCTACACCTTC. It encodes CASSLAGQRGGYTF. The whole variable domain, remainder taken from reference TRBV5-5 and TRBJ1-2, is DAGVTQSPTHLIKTRGQQVTLRCSPISGHKSVSWYQQVLGQGPQFIFQYYEKEERGRGNFPDRFSARQFPNYSSELNVNALLLGDSALYLCASSLAGQRGGYTFGSGTRLTVV.

This clone was detected once. The J gene is TRBJ1-1, the V gene TRBV6-5; D possibly corresponds to TRBD1 (6 bases). Per germline, CDR1 MNHEY and CDR2 SVGAGI. CDR3 size: 15 residues. Trimming left V 0 bases short and J 6 bases short, with 14 bases between. The DNA for the CDR3 is TGTGCCAGCAGTTACTCCGGTGGGGGCGCATCTGAAGCTTTCTTT. Its protein is CASSYSGGGASEAFF.

This chain joins TRBV6-5 and TRBJ2-5; D is ambiguous. V was trimmed by 2 bases and J by 4 bases, leaving 5 bases between them. Germline V CDR1 and CDR2: MNHEY, SVGAGI. The CDR3 spans 12 residues. The CDR3 coding sequence is TGTGCCAGCAGTTACCCCGGAGAGACCCAGTACTTC. This sequence encodes CASSYPGETQYF.

In nucleotides, the CDR3 is TGTGCCACAGTAGTAAGCCAGGATGTTTACTATGGCTACACCTTC. Its protein is CATVVSQDVYYGYTF. This sequence joins TRBV19 and TRBJ1-2; D uncertain. The CDR3 length is 15 residues. V dropped 10 bases and J dropped 3 bases, with 21 bases sitting between them. The V gene's germline CDR1 is LNHDA and CDR2 SQIVND (reference sequence).

The chain recombines TRBV12-5 with TRBJ2-5; TRBD1 agrees at 10 bases. The trim removed 6 bases at V and 4 bases at J, leaving 8 bases unmatched. The CDR3 runs 15 residues. The germline V gene encodes CDR1 LGHNT and CDR2 FRNRAP. The DNA for the CDR3 is TGTGCTAGTGGGGTGACAGGGGGCTTTGGAGAGACCCAGTACTTC. As protein: CASGVTGGFGETQYF.

This sequence joins TRBV18 and TRBJ2-1; TRBD1 or TRBD2 may be the D gene (6 bases each). The V gene lost 1 base and the J gene lost 4 bases, with 14 bases spanning the gap. This CDR3 has 16 residues. CDR1 and CDR2 (germline): KGHSH, LQKENI. CDR3: CASSPQSRGRYNEQFF. CDR3 nucleotides: TGTGCCAGCTCACCACAAAGTAGGGGGAGGTACAATGAGCAGTTCTTC. Combining the CDR3 with reference TRBV18 and TRBJ2-1 gives the whole variable domain NAGVMQNPRHLVRRRGQEARLRCSPMKGHSHVYWYRQLPEEGLKFMVYLQKENIIDESGMPKERFSAEFPKEGPSILRIQQVVRGDSAAYFCASSPQSRGRYNEQFFGPGTRLTVL.

The genes are TRBV6-5 and TRBJ1-2; 8 bases agree with TRBD1. Germline assignment: CDR1 MNHEY and CDR2 SVGAGI. Losses at the gene ends were 8 bases for V and 4 bases for J; bases not matched to a gene: 12. The CDR3 spans 15 residues. CDR3 loop: CASGYRGDSGYGYTF. CDR3 in DNA: TGTGCCAGCGGATACAGGGGGGATAGTGGCTATGGCTACACCTTC.

The CDR3 DNA is TGCGCCAGCAGCCGGACTGTCTCCTACGAGCAGTACTTC. As protein: CASSRTVSYEQYF. This chain links TRBV4-3 with TRBJ2-7, with a possible D match to TRBD2 (5 bases). Looked up from germline, CDR1 is LGHNA and CDR2 is YSLEER. The length of the CDR3 is 13 residues. With 4 bases removed from V and 0 bases from J, the gap between germline ends came to 7 bases.

The chain uses TRBV29-1 and TRBJ1-2, with 7 bases lining up with TRBD1. The length of the CDR3 is 13 residues. Trimming took 3 bases from V and 6 from J; bases not matched to a gene: 7. Germline CDR1 and CDR2: SQVTM and ANQGSEA. The DNA for the CDR3 is TGCAGCGTTGATGGGACAGAGATTCATGGCTACACCTTC. This encodes CSVDGTEIHGYTF.

The V and J genes are TRBV5-4 and TRBJ2-3, with D tentatively TRBD1 (6 bases). Between the trimmed V and J ends, which lost 2 bases and 2 bases, there was a span of 15 bases. The CDR3 length is 16 residues. Germline V CDR1 and CDR2: SGHNT, YYREEE (reference sequence). The CDR3 is CASSFRGRPDTDTQYF. For the CDR3, the DNA is TGTGCCAGCAGCTTCAGGGGCCGACCCGACACAGATACGCAGTATTTT.

The V gene is TRBV29-1, the J gene TRBJ1-2, with TRBD1 matching over 8 bases. The CDR3 consists of 16 residues. The ends lost 0 bases at V and 4 bases at J; junction bases unmatched: 10. Germline V gene data show CDR1 as SQVTM and CDR2 as ANQGSEA. Here the CDR3 DNA reads TGCAGCGTTGAAGATCGGGCAGGGGGCGCCGGCTATGGCTACACCTTC. Amino acids: CSVEDRAGGAGYGYTF.